Only a few counts were recorded for the clone carrying this T cell receptor beta chain. These data come from a study of response to subunit inactivated influenza vaccine. Via MiXCR, TCRdb re-called the RT-PCR reads, giving one row per CDR3 protein. The top ten clones hold 25% to 35% of a sample with 150,000 to 200,000 distinct CDR3 sequences, approximately 12% of them seen once. The V gene's germline CDR1 is SQVTM and CDR2 ANQGSEA. The CDR3 totals 14 residues. V was cut by 0 bases and J by 8 bases, with 16 bases left in between. The same data also went into a second study, on T cells expressing NK-cell markers. This second study notes: TCR beta cDNA was made by 5'RACE template switching with UMIs. Eight donors were sequenced, of whom seven were HCMV-seropositive, while the remaining one was HCMV-seronegative.

This TCR was sampled from a man aged 50-59 years who received an inactivated influenza vaccine. This chain connects TRBV29-1 to TRBJ1-2; no reliable D call. The sequencing here drew on CD8+ T cells sorted from PBMCs, taken 12 days after vaccination. In DNA form, the CDR3 reads TGCAGCGTTGAAGATTTGAGCACACACCGCGGCTACACCTTC. Amino acids: CSVEDLSTHRGYTF.